This T cell receptor (beta chain) is drawn from a study of Graves' ophthalmopathy and Graves' hyperthyroidism. This clonotype was detected many times. This CDR3 has 16 residues. V was cut by 0 bases and J by 0 bases, with 12 bases left in between. Germline CDR1 and CDR2: PRHDT and FYEKMQ (reference sequence). As diagnostic evidence, clinical symptoms, serum thyroxine, TRAb, thyroid ultrasound and orbital computed tomography were relied upon. Using RNA transcripts, the TCR beta CDR3 regions were amplified. The authors performed first-round RT-PCR with HTBI primers and then a second-round multiplex PCR. TCRdb ran MiXCR on the multiplex PCR reads and lists one entry per CDR3 protein. Counted here are a few hundred thousand distinct CDR3 sequences, about 17% occurring once; the ten biggest clones make up 2.4%.

The chain has TRBV13 and TRBJ2-7, with D perhaps matching TRBD2 (6 bases). This TCR came from an adult woman with stable Graves' hyperthyroidism. The sequencing sample was made of peripheral blood. CDR3 amino acids: CASSLGFSGDSYEQYF. DNA for the CDR3: TGTGCCAGCAGCTTAGGCTTTAGCGGAGACTCCTACGAGCAGTACTTC.